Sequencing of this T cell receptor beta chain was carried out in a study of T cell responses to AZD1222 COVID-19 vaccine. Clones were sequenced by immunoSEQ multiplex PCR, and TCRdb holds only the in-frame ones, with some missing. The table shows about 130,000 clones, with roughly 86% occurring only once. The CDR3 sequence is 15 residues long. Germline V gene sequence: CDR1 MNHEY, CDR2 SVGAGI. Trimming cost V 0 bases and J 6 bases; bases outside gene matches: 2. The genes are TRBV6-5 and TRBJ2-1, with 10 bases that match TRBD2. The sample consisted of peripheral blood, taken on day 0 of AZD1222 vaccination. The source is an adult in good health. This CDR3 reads CASSYSERGGNEQFF. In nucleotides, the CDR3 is TGTGCCAGCAGTTACTCGGAGCGGGGGGGCAATGAGCAGTTCTTC.